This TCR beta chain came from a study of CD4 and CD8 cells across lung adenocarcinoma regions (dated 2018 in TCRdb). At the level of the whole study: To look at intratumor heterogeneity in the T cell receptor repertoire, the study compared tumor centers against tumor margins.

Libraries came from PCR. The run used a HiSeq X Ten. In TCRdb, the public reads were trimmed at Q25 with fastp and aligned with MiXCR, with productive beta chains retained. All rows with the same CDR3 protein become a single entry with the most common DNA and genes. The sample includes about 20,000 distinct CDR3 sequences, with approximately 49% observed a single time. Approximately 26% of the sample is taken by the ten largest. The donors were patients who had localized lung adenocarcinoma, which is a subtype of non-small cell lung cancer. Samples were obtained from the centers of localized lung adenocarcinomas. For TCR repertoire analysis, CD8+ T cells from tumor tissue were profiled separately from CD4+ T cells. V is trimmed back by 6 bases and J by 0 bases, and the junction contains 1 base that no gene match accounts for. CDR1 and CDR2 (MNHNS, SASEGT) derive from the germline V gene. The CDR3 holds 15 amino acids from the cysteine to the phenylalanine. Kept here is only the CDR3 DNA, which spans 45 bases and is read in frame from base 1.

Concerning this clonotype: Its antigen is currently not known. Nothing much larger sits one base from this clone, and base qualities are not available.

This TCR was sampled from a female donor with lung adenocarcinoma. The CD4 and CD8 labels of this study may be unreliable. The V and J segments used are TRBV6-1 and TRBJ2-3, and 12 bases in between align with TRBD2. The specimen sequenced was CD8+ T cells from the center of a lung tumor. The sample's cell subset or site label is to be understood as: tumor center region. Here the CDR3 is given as CASSGLAGSTDTQYF. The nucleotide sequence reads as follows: TGTGCCAGCAGCGGACTAGCGGGGAGCACAGATACGCAGTATTTT.